The present T cell receptor beta chain was sequenced within a study of tissue T cells after allogeneic stem cell transplantation. Data came from immunoSEQ multiplex PCR; TCRdb stores just in-frame clones and leaves some out. The sample lists some 11,000 clones; 70% were seen once. By share, this clone ranks as medium-sized. This same CDR3 is encoded by further DNA sequences in the sample. CDR3 length: 13 amino acids. V lost 3 bases to trimming and J lost 8 bases, with 10 bases between them. CDR1 is SNHLY and CDR2 is FYNNEI in the germline V gene. The sequence was collected from a woman aged 18 to 55 with breast cancer. The genes are TRBV2 and TRBJ1-4, with D possibly being TRBD1 (6 bases). Sequencing was performed on tissue from the right colon, taken at autopsy. Written as DNA, the CDR3 is TGTGCCAGCAGTGACGAAGGGGGAGAAAAACTGTTTTTT. Its protein is CASSDEGGEKLFF.